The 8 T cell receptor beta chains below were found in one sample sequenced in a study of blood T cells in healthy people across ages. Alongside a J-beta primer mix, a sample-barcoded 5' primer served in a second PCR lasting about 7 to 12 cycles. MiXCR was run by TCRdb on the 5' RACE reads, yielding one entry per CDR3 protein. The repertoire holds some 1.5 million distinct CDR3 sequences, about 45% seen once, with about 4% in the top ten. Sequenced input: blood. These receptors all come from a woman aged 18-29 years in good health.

CDR3 sequence (DNA): TGCAGCGTCTCCTTACTAGCGGGACATAGCGAGCAGTACTTC. Translating gives CSVSLLAGHSEQYF. V is TRBV29-1 and J is TRBJ2-4; 10 nucleotides align to TRBD2. Near its end, the DNA agrees better with TRBJ2-7, so the J call may be wrong. Germline assignment: CDR1 SQVTM and CDR2 ANQGSEA. The CDR3 contains 14 residues.

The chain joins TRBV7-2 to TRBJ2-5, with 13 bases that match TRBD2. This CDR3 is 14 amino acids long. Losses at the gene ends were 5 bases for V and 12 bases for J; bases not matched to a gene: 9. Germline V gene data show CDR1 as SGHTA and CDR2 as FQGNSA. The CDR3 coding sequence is TGTGCCAGCAGCCCCGGACTAGCGGGGGCGTCGGAGTACTTC. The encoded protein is CASSPGLAGASEYF.

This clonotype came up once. The CDR3 coding sequence is TGTGCCAGCAGCCGGGACAGGGGAACCGAGCAGTTCTTC. This sequence encodes CASSRDRGTEQFF. The rearrangement uses TRBV7-8 and TRBJ2-1; 10 bases are a match to TRBD1. Germline CDR1 SGHVS, CDR2 FQNEAQ. Trimming cost V 5 bases and J 10 bases; bases outside gene matches: 5. This CDR3 is 13 amino acids long.

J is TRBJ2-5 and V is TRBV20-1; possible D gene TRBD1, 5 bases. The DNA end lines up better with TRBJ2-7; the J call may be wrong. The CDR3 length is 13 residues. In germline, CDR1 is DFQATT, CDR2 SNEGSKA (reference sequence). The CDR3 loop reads CSADDTDTYEQYF. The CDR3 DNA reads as TGCAGTGCAGATGACACGGACACCTACGAGCAGTACTTC.

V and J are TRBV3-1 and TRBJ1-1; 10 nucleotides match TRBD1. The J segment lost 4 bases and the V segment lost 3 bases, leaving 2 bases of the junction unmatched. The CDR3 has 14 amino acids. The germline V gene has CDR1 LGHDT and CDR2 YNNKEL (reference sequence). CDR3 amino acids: CASSHWDRGTEAFF. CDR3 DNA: TGTGCCAGCAGCCACTGGGACAGGGGCACTGAAGCTTTCTTT.

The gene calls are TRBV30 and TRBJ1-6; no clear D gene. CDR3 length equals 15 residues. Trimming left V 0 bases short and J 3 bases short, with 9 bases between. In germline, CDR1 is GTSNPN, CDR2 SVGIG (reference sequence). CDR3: CAWSVDTYYNSPLHF. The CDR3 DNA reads TGTGCCTGGAGTGTCGACACCTACTATAATTCACCCCTCCACTTT.

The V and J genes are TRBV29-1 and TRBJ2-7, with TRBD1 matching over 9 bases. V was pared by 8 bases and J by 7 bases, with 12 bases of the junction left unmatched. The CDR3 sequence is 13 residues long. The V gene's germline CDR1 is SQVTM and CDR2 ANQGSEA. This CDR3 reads CSINRGLIDEQYF. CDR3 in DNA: TGCAGCATTAACAGGGGGCTAATCGATGAGCAGTACTTC.

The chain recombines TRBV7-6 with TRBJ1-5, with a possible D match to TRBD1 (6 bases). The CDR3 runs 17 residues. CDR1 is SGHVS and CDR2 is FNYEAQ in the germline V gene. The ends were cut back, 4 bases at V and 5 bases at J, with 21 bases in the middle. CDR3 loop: CASSSSTGQTLDQPQHF. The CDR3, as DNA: TGTGCCAGCAGCTCGAGTACCGGACAGACTCTCGATCAGCCCCAGCATTTT.